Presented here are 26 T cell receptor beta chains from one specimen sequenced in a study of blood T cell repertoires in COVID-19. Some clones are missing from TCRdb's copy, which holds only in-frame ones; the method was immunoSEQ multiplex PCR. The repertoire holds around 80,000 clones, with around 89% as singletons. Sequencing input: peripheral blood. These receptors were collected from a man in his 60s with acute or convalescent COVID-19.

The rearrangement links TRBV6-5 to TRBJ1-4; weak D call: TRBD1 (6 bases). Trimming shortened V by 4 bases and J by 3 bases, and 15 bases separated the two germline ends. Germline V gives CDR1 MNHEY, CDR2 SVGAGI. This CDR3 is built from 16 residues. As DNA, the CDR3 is TGTGCCAGCAGTTCGAAACGGGGGGCTTCTAATGAAAAACTGTTTTTT. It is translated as CASSSKRGASNEKLFF.

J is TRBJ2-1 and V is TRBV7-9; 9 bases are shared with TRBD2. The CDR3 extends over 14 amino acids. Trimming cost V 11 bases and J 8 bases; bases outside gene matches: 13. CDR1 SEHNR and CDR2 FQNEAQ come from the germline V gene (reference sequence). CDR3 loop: CAGSGLARGYEQFF. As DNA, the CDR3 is TGTGCCGGGTCGGGACTAGCTCGGGGGTATGAGCAGTTCTTC.

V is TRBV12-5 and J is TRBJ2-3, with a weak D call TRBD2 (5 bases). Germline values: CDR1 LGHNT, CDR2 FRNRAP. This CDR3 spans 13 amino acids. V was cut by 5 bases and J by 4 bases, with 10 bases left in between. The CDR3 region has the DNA TGTGCTAGTGGTGCGGGTTGGTCAGATACGCAGTATTTT. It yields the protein CASGAGWSDTQYF.

Here the CDR3 DNA reads TGTGCCAGCAGACGACAGGGGGCCGGGAACATTCAGTACTTC. This translates into CASRRQGAGNIQYF. The chain carries TRBV27 and TRBJ2-4, with TRBD1 identical over 10 bases. The CDR3 length is 14 residues. Looked up from germline, CDR1 is MNHEY and CDR2 is SMNVEV (reference sequence). Trimming cost V 6 bases and J 7 bases; bases outside gene matches: 6.

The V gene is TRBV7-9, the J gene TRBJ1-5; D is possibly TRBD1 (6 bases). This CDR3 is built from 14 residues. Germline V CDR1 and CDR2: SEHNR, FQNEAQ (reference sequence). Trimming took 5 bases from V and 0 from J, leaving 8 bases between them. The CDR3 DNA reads TGTGCCAGCAGCCGGGACATTAGCAATCAGCCCCAGCATTTT. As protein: CASSRDISNQPQHF.

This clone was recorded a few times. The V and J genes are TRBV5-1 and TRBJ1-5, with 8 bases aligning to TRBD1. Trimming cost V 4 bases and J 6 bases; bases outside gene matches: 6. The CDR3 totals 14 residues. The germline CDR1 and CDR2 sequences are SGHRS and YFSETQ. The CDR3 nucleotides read TGCGCCAGCAGCCCACAGGGGGGGCGTCAGCCCCAGCATTTT. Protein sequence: CASSPQGGRQPQHF. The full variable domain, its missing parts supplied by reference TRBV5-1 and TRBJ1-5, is KAGVTQTPRYLIKTRGQQVTLSCSPISGHRSVSWYQQTPGQGLQFLFEYFSETQRNKGNFPGRFSGRQFSNSRSEMNVSTLELGDSALYLCASSPQGGRQPQHFGDGTRLSIL.

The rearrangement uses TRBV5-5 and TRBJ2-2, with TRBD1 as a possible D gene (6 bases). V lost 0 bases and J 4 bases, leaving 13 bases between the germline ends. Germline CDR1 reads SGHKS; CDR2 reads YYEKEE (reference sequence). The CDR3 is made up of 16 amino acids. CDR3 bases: TGTGCCAGCAGCTTGGAATCGGTCAGGGGCACCGGGGAGCTGTTTTTT. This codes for CASSLESVRGTGELFF.

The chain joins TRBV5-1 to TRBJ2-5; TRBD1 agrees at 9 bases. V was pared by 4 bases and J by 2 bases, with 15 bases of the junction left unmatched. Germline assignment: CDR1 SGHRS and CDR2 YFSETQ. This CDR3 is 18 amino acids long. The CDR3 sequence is CASSLTSKPGTGQETQYF. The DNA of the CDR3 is TGCGCCAGCAGCCTAACCTCGAAGCCGGGGACAGGGCAAGAGACCCAGTACTTC.

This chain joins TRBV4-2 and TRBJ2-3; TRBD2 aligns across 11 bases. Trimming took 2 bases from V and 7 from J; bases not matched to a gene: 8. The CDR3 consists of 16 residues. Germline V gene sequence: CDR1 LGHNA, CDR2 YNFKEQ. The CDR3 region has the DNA TGTGCCAGCAGCCAATCGGGGATAGCGGGAGGGAATACGCAGTATTTT. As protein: CASSQSGIAGGNTQYF.

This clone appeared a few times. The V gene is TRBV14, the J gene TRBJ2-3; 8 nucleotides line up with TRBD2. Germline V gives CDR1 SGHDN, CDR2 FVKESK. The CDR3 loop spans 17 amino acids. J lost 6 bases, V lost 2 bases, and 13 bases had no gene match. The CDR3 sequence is CASSQLPGPGGHDTQYF. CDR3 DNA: TGTGCCAGCAGCCAACTTCCCGGGCCGGGGGGGCACGATACGCAGTATTTT.

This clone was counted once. The CDR3 protein is CASTAGNYGYTF. The CDR3 region has the DNA TGTGCCAGCACCGCCGGGAACTATGGCTACACCTTC. J is TRBJ1-2 and V is TRBV28; D is uncertain. V dropped 7 bases and J dropped 2 bases, with 8 bases sitting between them. CDR1 and CDR2 (germline): MDHEN, SYDVKM. CDR3 length equals 12 residues.

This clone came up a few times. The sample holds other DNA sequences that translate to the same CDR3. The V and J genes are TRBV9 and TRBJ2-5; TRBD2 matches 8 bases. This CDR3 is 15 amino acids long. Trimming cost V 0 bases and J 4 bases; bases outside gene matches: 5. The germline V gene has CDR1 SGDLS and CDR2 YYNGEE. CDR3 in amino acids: CASSVVAGGVETQYF. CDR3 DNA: TGTGCCAGCAGCGTAGTCGCGGGAGGCGTAGAGACCCAGTACTTC.

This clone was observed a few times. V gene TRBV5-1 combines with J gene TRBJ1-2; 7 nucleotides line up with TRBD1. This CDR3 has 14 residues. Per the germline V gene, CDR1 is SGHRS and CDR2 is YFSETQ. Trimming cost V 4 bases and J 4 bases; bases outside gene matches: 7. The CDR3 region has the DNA TGCGCCAGCAGCCCGGGGACAGTGAGCTATGGCTACACCTTC. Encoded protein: CASSPGTVSYGYTF.

CDR3 DNA sequence: TGCGCCAGCAGTGAAACAGGGAACACTGAAGCTTTCTTT. The encoded protein is CASSETGNTEAFF. This sequence joins TRBV10-1 and TRBJ1-1; tentative D call: TRBD1 (5 bases). The CDR3 has 13 residues. Trimming removed 3 bases from V and 1 base from J, with 6 bases in between. Germline CDR1 and CDR2: WNHNN and SYGVQD (reference sequence).

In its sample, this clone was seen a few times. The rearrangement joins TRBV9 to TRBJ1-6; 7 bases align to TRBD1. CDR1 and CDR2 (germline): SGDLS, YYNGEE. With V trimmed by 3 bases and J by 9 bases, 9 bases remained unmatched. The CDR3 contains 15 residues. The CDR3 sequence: CASSAGGGFSSPLHF. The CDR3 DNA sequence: TGTGCCAGCAGCGCAGGGGGAGGTTTTTCTTCACCCCTCCACTTT.

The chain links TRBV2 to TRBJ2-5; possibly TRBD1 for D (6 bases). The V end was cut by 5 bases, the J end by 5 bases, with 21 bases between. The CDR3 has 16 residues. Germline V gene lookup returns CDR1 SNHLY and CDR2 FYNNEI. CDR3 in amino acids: CASSSLVGGVGETQYF. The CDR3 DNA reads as TGTGCCAGCAGTTCCCTAGTAGGGGGAGTAGGGGAGACCCAGTACTTC.

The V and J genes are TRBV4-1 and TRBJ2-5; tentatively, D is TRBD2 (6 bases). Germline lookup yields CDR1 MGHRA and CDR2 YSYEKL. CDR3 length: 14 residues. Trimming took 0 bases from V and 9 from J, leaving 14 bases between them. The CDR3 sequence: CASSQDGTFRAQYF. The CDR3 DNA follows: TGCGCCAGCAGCCAAGATGGGACTTTCCGGGCCCAGTACTTC.

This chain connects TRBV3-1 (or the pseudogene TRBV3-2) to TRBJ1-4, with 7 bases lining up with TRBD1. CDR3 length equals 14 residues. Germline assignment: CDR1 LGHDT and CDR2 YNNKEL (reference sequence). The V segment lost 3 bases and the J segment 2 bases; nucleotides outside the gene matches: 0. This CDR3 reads CASSQDRTNEKLFF. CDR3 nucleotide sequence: TGTGCCAGCAGCCAGGACAGGACTAATGAAAAACTGTTTTTT.

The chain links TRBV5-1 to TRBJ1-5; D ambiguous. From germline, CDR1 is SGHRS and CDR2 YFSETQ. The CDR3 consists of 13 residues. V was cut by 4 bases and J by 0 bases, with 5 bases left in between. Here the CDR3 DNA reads TGCGCCAGCAGCCCTAATAGCAATCAGCCCCAGCATTTT. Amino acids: CASSPNSNQPQHF.

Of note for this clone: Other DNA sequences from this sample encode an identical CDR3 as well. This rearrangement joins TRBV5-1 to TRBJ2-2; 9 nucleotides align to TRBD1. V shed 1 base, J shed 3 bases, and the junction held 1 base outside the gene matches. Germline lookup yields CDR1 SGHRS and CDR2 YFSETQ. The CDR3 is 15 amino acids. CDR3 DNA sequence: TGCGCCAGCAGCTTGCGGACAGGGGACACCGGGGAGCTGTTTTTT. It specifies CASSLRTGDTGELFF.

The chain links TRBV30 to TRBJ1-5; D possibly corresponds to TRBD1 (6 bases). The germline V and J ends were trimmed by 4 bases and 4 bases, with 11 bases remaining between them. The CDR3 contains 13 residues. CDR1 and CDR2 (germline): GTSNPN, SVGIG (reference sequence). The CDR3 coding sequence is TGTGCCTGGACGAAGGACAGAAATCAGCCCCAGCATTTT. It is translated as CAWTKDRNQPQHF.

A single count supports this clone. CDR3: CSVEARGGLGYTF. The CDR3 DNA is TGCAGCGTTGAAGCTCGGGGGGGTCTCGGCTACACCTTC. This chain links TRBV29-1 with TRBJ1-2; TRBD1 is a possible D gene (5 bases). The germline gives CDR1 SQVTM, CDR2 ANQGSEA. The V end was cut by 1 base, the J end by 8 bases, with 14 bases between. CDR3 length: 13 residues.

The CDR3 DNA reads TGTGCCAGCTCATCCTGGGACAGGGACCACAATGAGCAGTTCTTC. Protein product: CASSSWDRDHNEQFF. This chain joins TRBV18 and TRBJ2-1; 9 nucleotides line up with TRBD1. Unmatched junction bases numbered 7, after V lost 5 bases and J lost 5 bases. CDR1 is KGHSH, CDR2 LQKENI, per germline. The CDR3 spans 15 residues.

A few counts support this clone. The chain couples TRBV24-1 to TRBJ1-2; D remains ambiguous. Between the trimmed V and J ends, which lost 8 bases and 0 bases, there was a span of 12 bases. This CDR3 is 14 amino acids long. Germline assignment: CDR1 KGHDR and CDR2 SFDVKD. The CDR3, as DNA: TGTGCCACCACGGAATGGGGAGCTAACTATGGCTACACCTTC. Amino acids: CATTEWGANYGYTF.

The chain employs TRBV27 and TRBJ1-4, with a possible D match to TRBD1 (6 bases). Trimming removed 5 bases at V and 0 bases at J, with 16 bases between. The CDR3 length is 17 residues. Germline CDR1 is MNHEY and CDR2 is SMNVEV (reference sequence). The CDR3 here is CASSIKQGFSTNEKLFF. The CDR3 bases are TGTGCCAGCAGTATAAAACAGGGTTTCTCAACTAATGAAAAACTGTTTTTT.

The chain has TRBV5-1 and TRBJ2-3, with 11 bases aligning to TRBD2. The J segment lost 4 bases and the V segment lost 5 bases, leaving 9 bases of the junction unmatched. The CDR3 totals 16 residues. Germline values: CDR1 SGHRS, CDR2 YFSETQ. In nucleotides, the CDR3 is TGCGCCAGCAGTGAGGTAGCGGGGGGGCTCCCAGATACGCAGTATTTT. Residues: CASSEVAGGLPDTQYF.